This T cell receptor beta chain is drawn from a study of cytomegalovirus exposure and HLA in healthy donors. Worth noting for this clone: Its antigen remains unidentified.

The CDR3 loop spans 15 amino acids. Looked up from germline, CDR1 is MGHRA and CDR2 is YSYEKL. Trimming removed 0 bases at V and 4 bases at J, with 9 bases between. Study-wide results and limits: The study recorded 150 to 200 TCR beta chains that were cytomegalovirus-associated. Earlier findings revealed that most TCR beta V segments proved productive either about 90% or about 30% of the time.

PCR was performed using 60 Vbeta and 13 Jbeta primers. Profiled with immunoSEQ multiplex PCR; TCRdb holds only in-frame clones, not every one. The data contain roughly 200,000 clones, roughly 78% of them singletons. The chain is built from TRBV4-1 and TRBJ1-4; D ambiguous. Sequencing input: PBMCs. The TCR comes from a woman aged 30 to 39 in good health and CMV-seropositive. The CDR3, as DNA: TGCGCCAGCAGCCAAGAACAACAGATTAATGAAAAACTGTTTTTT. Translating it yields CASSQEQQINEKLFF.